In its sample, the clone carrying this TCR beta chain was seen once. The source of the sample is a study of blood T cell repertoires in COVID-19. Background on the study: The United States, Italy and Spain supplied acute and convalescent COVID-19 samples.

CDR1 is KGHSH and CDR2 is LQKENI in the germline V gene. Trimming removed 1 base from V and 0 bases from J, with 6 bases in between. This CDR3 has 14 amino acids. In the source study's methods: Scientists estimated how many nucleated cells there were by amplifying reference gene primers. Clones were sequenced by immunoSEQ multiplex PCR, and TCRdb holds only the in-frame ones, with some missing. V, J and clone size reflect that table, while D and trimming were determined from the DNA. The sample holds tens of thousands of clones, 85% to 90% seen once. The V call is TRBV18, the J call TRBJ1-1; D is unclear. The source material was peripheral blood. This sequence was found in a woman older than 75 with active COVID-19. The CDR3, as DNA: TGTGCCAGCTCACCACGTAGCCTGAACACTGAAGCTTTCTTT. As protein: CASSPRSLNTEAFF.